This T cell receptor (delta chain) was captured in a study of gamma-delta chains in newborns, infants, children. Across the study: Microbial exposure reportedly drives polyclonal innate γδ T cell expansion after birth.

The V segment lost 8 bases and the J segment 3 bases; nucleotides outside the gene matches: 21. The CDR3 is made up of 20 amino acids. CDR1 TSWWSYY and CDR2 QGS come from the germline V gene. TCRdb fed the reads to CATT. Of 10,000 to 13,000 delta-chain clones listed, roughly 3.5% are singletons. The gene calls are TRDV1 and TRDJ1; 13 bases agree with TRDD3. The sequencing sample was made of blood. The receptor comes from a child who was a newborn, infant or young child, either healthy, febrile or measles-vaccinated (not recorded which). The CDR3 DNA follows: TGTGCTCTTCAATCCTTCCACGGTGTTTACTGGGGGATACGTTCCGATAAACTCATCTTT. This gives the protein CALQSFHGVYWGIRSDKLIF.